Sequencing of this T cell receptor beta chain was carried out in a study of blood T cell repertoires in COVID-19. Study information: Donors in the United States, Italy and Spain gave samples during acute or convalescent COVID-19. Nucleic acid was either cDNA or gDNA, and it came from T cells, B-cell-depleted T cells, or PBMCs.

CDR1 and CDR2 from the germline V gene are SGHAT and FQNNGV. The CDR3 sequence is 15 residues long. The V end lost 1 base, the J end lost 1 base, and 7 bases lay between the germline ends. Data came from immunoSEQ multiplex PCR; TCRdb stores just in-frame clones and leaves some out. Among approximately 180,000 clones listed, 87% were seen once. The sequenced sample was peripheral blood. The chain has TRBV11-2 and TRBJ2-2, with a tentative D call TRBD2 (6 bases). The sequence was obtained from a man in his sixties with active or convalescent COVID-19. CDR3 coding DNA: TGTGCCAGCAGCTTAGTGGGGGGGAACACCGGGGAGCTGTTTTTT. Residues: CASSLVGGNTGELFF.